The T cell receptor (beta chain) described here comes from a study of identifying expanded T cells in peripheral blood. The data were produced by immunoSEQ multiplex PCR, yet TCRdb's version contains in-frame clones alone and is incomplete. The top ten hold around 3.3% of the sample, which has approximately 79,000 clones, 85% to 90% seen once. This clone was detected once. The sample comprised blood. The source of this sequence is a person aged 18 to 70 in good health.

The CDR3 sequence: CASSPWTSPPQTYEQYF. CDR3 DNA sequence: TGTGCCAGCAGCCCTTGGACTAGTCCCCCTCAAACCTACGAGCAGTACTTC. The chain has TRBV7-8 and TRBJ2-7; 7 nucleotides match TRBD2. Germline CDR1 and CDR2: SGHVS and FQNEAQ. The CDR3 covers 17 residues. V shed 5 bases and J 2 bases; nucleotides not matched to a gene: 15.